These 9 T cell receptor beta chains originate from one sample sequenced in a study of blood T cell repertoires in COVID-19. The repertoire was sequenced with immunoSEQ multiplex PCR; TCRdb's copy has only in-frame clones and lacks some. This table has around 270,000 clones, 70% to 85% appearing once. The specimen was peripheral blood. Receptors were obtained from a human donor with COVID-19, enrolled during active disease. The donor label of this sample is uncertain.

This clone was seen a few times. The DNA of the CDR3 is TGCGCCAGCAGCCAATCTTTGTTCTCAGATACGCAGTATTTT. Its protein is CASSQSLFSDTQYF. This sequence joins TRBV4-1 and TRBJ2-3, with D hard to call. Germline assignment: CDR1 MGHRA and CDR2 YSYEKL. V lost 2 bases to trimming and J lost 4 bases, with 10 bases between them. CDR3 length: 14 residues.

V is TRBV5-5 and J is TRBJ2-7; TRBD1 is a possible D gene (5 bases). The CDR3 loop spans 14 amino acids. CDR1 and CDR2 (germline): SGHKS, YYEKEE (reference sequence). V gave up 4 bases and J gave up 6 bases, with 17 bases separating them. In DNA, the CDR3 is TGTGCCAGCAGCCCTGGGGCTCCGCCGATCGAGCAGTACTTC. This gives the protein CASSPGAPPIEQYF.

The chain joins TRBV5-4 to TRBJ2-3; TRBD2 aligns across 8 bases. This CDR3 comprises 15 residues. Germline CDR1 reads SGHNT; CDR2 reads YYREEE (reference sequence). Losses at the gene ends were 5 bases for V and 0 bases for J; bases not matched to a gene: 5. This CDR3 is CASSPGLGSTDTQYF. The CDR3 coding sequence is TGTGCCAGCAGTCCGGGACTAGGAAGCACAGATACGCAGTATTTT.

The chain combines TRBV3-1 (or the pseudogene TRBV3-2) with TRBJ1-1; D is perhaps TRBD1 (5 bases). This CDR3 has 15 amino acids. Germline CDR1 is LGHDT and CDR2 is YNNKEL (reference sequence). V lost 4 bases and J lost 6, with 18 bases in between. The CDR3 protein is CASSPGKGWFAEAFF. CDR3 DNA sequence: TGTGCCAGCAGCCCAGGTAAGGGGTGGTTCGCTGAAGCTTTCTTT.

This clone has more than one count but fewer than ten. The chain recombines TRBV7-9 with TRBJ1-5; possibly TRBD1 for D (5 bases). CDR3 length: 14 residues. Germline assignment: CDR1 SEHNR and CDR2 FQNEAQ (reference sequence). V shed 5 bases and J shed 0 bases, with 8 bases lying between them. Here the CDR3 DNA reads TGTGCCAGCAGCCCGGGGGTTAGCAATCAGCCCCAGCATTTT. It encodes CASSPGVSNQPQHF.

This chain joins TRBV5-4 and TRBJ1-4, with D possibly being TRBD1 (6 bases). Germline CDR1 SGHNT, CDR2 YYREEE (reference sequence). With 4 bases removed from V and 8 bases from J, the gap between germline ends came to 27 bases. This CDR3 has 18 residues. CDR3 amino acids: CASSLSYGTRGVGEKLFF. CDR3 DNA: TGTGCCAGCAGCCTAAGTTATGGGACCAGGGGCGTGGGGGAAAAACTGTTTTTT.

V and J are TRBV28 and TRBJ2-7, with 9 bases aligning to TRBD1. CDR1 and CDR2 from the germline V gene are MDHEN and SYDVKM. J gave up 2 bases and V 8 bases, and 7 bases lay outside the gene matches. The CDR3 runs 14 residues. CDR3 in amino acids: CASRPGDRAYEQYF. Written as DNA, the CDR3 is TGTGCCAGCCGCCCCGGGGACAGGGCCTACGAGCAGTACTTC.

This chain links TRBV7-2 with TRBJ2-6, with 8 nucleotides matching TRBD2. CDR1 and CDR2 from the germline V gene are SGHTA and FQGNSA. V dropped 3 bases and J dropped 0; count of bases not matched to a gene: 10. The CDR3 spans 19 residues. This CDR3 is CASSFFRAGAPSGANVLTF. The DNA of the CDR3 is TGTGCCAGCAGCTTTTTCCGAGCGGGAGCCCCCTCTGGGGCCAACGTCCTGACTTTC.

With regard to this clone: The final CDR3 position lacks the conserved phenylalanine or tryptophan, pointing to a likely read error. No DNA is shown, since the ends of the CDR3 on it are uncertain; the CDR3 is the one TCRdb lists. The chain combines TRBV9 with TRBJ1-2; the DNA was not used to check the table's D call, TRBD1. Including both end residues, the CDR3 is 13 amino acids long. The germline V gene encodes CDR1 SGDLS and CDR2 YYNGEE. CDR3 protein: CASSVGGGTGGAV.